This TCR beta chain comes out of a study of T cell responses to AZD1222 COVID-19 vaccine. Study findings and constraints: Baseline serostatus was positive in only a handful of AZD1222 recipients. Nearly half of spike-specific TCRs reportedly go after variant regions that carry no mutations.

In regard to this clone: Its specificity is not known.

Measured with immunoSEQ multiplex PCR; TCRdb has only the in-frame clones, and not every one. The data hold approximately 92,000 clones, with about 89% observed a single time. The sequenced sample was peripheral blood, obtained on day 0 of AZD1222 vaccination. The receptor's source is an adult in good health.

The CDR3 sequence is CASSVTGTGENTIYF. In DNA, the CDR3 is TGCGCCAGCAGCGTGACCGGGACAGGTGAAAACACCATATATTTT. The V and J genes are TRBV5-1 and TRBJ1-3, with 8 bases aligning to TRBD1. From germline, CDR1 is SGHRS and CDR2 YFSETQ. With V trimmed by 4 bases and J by 6 bases, 9 bases remained unmatched. The CDR3 runs to 15 residues. Complete variable domain (other parts from reference TRBV5-1 and TRBJ1-3): KAGVTQTPRYLIKTRGQQVTLSCSPISGHRSVSWYQQTPGQGLQFLFEYFSETQRNKGNFPGRFSGRQFSNSRSEMNVSTLELGDSALYLCASSVTGTGENTIYFGEGSWLTVV.